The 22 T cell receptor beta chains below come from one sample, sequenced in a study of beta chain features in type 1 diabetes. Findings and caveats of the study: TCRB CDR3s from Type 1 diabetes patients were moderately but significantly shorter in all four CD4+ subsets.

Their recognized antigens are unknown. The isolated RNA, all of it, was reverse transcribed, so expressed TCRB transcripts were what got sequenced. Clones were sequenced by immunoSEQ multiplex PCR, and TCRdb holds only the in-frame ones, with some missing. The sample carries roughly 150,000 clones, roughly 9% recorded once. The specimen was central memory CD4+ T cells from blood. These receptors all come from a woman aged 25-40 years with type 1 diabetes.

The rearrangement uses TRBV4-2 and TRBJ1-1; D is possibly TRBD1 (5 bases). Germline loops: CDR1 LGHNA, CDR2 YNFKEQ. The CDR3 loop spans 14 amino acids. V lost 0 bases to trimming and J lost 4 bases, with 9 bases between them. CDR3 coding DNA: TGTGCCAGCAGCCAAGACAAGGGGCGCACTGAAGCTTTCTTT. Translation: CASSQDKGRTEAFF.

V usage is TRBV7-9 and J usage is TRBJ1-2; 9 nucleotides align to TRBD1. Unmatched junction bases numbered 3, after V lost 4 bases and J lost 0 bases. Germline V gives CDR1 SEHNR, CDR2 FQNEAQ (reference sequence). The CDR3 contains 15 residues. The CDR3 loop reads CASSSWDRANYGYTF. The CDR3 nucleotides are TGTGCCAGCAGCTCCTGGGACAGGGCTAACTATGGCTACACCTTC. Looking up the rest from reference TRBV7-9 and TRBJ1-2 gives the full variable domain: DTGVSQNPRHKITKRGQNVTFRCDPISEHNRLYWYRQTLGQGPEFLTYFQNEAQLEKSRLLSDRFSAERPKGSFSTLEIQRTEQGDSAMYLCASSSWDRANYGYTFGSGTRLTVV.

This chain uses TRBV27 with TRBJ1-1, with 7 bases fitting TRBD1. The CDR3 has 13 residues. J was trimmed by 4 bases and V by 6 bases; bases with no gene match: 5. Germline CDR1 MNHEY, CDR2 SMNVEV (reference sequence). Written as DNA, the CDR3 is TGTGCCAGCAGACGACAGGGATCCACTGAAGCTTTCTTT. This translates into CASRRQGSTEAFF.

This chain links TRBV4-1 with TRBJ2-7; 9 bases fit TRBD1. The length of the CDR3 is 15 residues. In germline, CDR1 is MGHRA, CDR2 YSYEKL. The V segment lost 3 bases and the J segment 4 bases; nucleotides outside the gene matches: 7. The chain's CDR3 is CASSQPGQGKYEQYF. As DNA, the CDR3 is TGCGCCAGCAGCCAGCCGGGACAGGGAAAATACGAGCAGTACTTC.

The CDR3 region is CASGRVGAGELFF. The CDR3 DNA sequence: TGTGCCTCCGGCAGGGTAGGCGCCGGGGAGCTGTTTTTT. The chain uses TRBV19 and TRBJ2-2; tentatively, D is TRBD1 (5 bases). The CDR3 covers 13 residues. V was pared by 11 bases and J by 6 bases, with 16 bases between. CDR1 and CDR2 (germline): LNHDA, SQIVND (reference sequence).

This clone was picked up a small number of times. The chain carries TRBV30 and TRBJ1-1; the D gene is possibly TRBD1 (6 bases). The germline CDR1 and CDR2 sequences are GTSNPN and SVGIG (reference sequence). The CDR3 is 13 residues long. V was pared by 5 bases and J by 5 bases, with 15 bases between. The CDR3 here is CAWEDSGGTEAFF. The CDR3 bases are TGTGCCTGGGAGGACAGCGGGGGAACTGAAGCTTTCTTT.

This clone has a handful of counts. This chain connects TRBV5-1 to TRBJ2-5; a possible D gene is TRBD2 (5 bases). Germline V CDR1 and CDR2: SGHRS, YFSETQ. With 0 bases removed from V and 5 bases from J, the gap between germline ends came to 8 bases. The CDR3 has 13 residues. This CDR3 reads CASSLELGETQYF. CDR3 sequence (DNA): TGCGCCAGCAGCTTGGAACTAGGGGAGACCCAGTACTTC.

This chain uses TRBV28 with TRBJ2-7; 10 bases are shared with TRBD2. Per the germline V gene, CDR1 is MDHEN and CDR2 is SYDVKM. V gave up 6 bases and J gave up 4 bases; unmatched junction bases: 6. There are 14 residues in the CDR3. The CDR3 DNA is TGTGCCAGCAGACCTAGCGGGAGCGGTTACGAGCAGTACTTC. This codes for CASRPSGSGYEQYF.

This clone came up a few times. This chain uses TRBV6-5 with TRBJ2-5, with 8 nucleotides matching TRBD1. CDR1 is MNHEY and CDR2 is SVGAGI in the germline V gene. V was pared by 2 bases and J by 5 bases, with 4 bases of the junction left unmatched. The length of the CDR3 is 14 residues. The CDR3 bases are TGTGCCAGCAGTTACCAGGGGGCGTGGGAGACCCAGTACTTC. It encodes CASSYQGAWETQYF.

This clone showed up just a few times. In DNA, the CDR3 is TGTGCCAGCAGCCGACAGACAGGACCTCATACGCAGTATTTT. It codes for CASSRQTGPHTQYF. The chain is built from TRBV14 and TRBJ2-3; weak D call: TRBD1 (6 bases). With 4 bases removed from V and 7 bases from J, the gap between germline ends came to 15 bases. There are 14 residues in the CDR3. Germline loops: CDR1 SGHDN, CDR2 FVKESK.

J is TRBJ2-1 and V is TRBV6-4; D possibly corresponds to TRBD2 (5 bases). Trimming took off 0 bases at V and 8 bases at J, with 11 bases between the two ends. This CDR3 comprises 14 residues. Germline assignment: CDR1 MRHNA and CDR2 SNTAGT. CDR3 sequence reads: CASSDSGIGDEQFF. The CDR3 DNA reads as TGTGCCAGCAGTGACTCCGGTATCGGGGATGAGCAGTTCTTC.

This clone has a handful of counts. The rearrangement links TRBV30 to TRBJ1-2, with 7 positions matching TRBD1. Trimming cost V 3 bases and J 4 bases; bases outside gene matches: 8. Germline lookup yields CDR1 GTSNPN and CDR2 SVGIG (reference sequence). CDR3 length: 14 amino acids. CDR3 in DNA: TGTGCCTGGAGACCGGGACAGCAGTTCTATGGCTACACCTTC. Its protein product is CAWRPGQQFYGYTF.

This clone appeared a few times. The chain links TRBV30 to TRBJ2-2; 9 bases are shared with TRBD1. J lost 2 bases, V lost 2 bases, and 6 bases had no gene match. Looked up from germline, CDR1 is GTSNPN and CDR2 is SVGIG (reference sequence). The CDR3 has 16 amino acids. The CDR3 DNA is TGTGCCTGGAGTTTTCGGGACAGGGAAAACACCGGGGAGCTGTTTTTT. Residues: CAWSFRDRENTGELFF.

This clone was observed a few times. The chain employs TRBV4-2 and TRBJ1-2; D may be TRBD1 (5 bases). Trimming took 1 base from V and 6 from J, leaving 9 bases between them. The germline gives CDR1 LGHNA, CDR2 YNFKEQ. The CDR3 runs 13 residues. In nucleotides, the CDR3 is TGTGCCAGCAGCCAAGCTGGGGGGAATGGCTACACCTTC. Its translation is CASSQAGGNGYTF.

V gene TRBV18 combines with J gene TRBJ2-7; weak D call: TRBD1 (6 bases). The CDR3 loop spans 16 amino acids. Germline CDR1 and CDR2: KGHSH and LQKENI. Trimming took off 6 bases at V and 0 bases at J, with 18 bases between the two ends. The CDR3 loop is CASSLNRDTSSYEQYF. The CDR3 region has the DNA TGTGCCAGCTCCCTAAACCGGGACACCAGCTCCTACGAGCAGTACTTC. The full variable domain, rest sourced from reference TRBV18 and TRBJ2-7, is NAGVMQNPRHLVRRRGQEARLRCSPMKGHSHVYWYRQLPEEGLKFMVYLQKENIIDESGMPKERFSAEFPKEGPSILRIQQVVRGDSAAYFCASSLNRDTSSYEQYFGPGTRLTVT.

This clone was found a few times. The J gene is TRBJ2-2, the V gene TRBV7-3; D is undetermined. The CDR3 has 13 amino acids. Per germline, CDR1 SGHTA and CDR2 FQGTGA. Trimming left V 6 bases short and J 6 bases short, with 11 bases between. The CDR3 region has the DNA TGTGCCAGCAGTATAAATTCGGCCGGGGAGCTGTTTTTT. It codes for CASSINSAGELFF. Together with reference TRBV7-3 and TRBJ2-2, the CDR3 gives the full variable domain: GAGVSQTPSNKVTEKGKYVELRCDPISGHTALYWYRQSLGQGPEFLIYFQGTGAADDSGLPNDRFFAVRPEGSVSTLKIQRTERGDSAVYLCASSINSAGELFFGEGSRLTVL.

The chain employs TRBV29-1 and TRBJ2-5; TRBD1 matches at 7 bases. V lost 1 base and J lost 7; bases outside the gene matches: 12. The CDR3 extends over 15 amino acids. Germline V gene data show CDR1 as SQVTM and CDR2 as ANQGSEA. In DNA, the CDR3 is TGCAGCGTTGAAGGGGACAGAGGCTTCCTGGGGACCCAGTACTTC. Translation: CSVEGDRGFLGTQYF.

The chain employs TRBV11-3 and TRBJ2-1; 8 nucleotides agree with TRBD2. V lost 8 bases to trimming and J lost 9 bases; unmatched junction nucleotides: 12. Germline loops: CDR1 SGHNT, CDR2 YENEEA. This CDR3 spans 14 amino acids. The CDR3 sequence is CASGRASGYREQFF. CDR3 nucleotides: TGTGCCAGCGGCCGGGCTAGCGGGTACCGTGAGCAGTTCTTC.

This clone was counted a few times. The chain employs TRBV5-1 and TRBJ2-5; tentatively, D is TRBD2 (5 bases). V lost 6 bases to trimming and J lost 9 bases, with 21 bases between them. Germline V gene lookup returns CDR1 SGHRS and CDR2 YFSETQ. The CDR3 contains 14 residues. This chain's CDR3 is CASKVGEPGLAQYF. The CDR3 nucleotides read TGCGCCAGCAAGGTCGGGGAGCCAGGTTTGGCCCAGTACTTC.

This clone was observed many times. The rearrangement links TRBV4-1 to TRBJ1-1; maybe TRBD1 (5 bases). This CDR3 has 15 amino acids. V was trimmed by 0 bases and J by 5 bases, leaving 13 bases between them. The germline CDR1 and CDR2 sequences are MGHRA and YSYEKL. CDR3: CASSQDRGGKTEAFF. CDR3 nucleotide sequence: TGCGCCAGCAGCCAAGATAGGGGTGGGAAGACTGAAGCTTTCTTT.

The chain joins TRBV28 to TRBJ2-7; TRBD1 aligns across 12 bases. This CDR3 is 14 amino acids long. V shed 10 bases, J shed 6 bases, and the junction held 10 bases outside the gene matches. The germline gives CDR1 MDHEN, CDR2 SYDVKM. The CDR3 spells CATLAGTGGSEQYF. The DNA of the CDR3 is TGTGCCACTCTTGCCGGGACAGGGGGCTCCGAGCAGTACTTC.

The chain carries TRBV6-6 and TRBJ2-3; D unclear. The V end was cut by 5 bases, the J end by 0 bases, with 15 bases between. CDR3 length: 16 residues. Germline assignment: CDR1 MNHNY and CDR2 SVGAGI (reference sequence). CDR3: CASSTNARVSTDTQYF. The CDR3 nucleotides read TGTGCCAGCAGTACCAATGCGAGAGTTAGCACAGATACGCAGTATTTT.